Listed below are T cell receptor beta chains from one sample, sequenced in a study of cytomegalovirus exposure and HLA in healthy donors. TCRdb keeps only in-frame clones here, not all; method: immunoSEQ multiplex PCR. The table records some 72,000 clones, approximately 95% of them present only once. The sample was PBMCs. The receptors come from a man aged 18 to 30 in good health and CMV-seropositive. The CDR3 runs from the conserved cysteine through the conserved F or W. The D gene is left open where the match is weak.

CDR3 length,D gene,J gene,V gene,CDR3 protein,CDR3 DNA
13,.,TRBJ1-3,TRBV6-5,CASGQTHGNTIYF,TGTGCCAGCGGACAAACGCACGGAAACACCATATATTTT
15,.,TRBJ2-3,TRBV27,CASSLSLGYTDTQYF,TGTGCCAGCAGTTTATCCCTAGGCTACACAGATACGCAGTATTTT
15,TRBD2,TRBJ2-1,TRBV7-2,CASSFLLAGRDEQFF,TGTGCCAGCAGCTTTCTACTAGCGGGCCGGGATGAGCAGTTCTTC
15,TRBD2,TRBJ2-7,TRBV9,CASSARLAGGREQYF,TGTGCCAGCAGCGCCAGACTAGCGGGAGGGCGAGAGCAGTACTTC
15,.,TRBJ2-7,TRBV7-5,CVRSILRGQPYEQYF,TGTGTCAGAAGCATACTAAGAGGCCAGCCCTACGAGCAGTACTTC
15,.,TRBJ1-5,TRBV7-8,CASSFRPGSNQPQHF,TGTGCCAGCAGCTTTCGGCCAGGCAGCAATCAGCCCCAGCATTTT
19,.,TRBJ2-3,TRBV2,CAISEPSGGPRPSTDTQYF,TGTGCCATCTCAGAACCTTCCGGGGGGCCTCGTCCTAGCACAGATACGCAGTATTTT
12,.,TRBJ2-7,TRBV6-5,CASSPSGYEQYF,TGTGCCAGCAGTCCGAGCGGTTACGAGCAGTACTTC
16,.,TRBJ1-2,TRBV19,CASSMVEQGPNYGYTF,TGTGCCAGTAGTATGGTAGAACAGGGTCCTAACTATGGCTACACCTTC
13,.,TRBJ2-7,TRBV7-9,CASSSSGTYEQYF,TGTGCCAGCAGCTCATCAGGGACCTACGAGCAGTACTTC
13,TRBD2,TRBJ2-5,TRBV5-4,CASSFREEETQYF,TGTGCCAGCAGCTTCCGGGAGGAAGAGACCCAGTACTTC
15,TRBD1,TRBJ2-3,TRBV6-1,CASSSRDRHTDTQYF,TGTGCCAGCAGTAGCCGGGACAGACACACAGATACGCAGTATTTT
17,TRBD2,TRBJ2-7,TRBV6-1,CASSDLLGPGTSDEQYF,TGTGCCAGCAGTGACTTACTCGGTCCCGGGACTAGTGACGAGCAGTACTTC
15,.,TRBJ2-7,TRBV6-5,CASSYSTAGAYEQYF,TGTGCCAGCAGTTACTCGACTGCGGGTGCCTACGAGCAGTACTTC
17,TRBD1,TRBJ2-3,TRBV28,CASSPQRTGGKADTQYF,TGTGCCAGCAGTCCCCAGAGGACAGGGGGAAAGGCAGATACGCAGTATTTT
15,TRBD2,TRBJ2-1,TRBV28,CASSSGLAGVNEQFF,TGTGCCAGCAGTTCCGGACTAGCGGGAGTCAATGAGCAGTTCTTC
15,TRBD1,TRBJ2-1,TRBV11-2,CASSTGDRGLSEQFF,TGTGCCAGCAGCACGGGGGACAGGGGGCTTAGTGAGCAGTTCTTC
13,.,TRBJ1-2,TRBV30,CAQKWTRNYGYTF,TGTGCTCAAAAGTGGACAAGAAACTATGGCTACACCTTC
14,.,TRBJ2-1,TRBV6-1,CASSEELAYNEQFF,TGTGCCAGCAGTGAAGAGCTAGCTTACAATGAGCAGTTCTTC
13,.,TRBJ1-2,TRBV5-1,CASRQRTNYGYTF,TGCGCCAGCCGACAGCGAACTAACTATGGCTACACCTTC
15,TRBD1,TRBJ1-3,TRBV23-1,CASRGGQSSGNTIYF,TGCGCCAGCAGGGGGGGACAGAGCTCTGGAAACACCATATATTTT
13,.,TRBJ2-1,TRBV11-3,CASSSQSRNEQFF,TGTGCCAGCAGCTCTCAAAGCCGGAATGAGCAGTTCTTC
13,.,TRBJ2-7,TRBV27,CASSVATHYEQYF,TGTGCCAGCAGTGTGGCCACCCACTACGAGCAGTACTTC
14,TRBD1,TRBJ1-4,TRBV6-6,CASSSGTGDEKLFF,TGTGCCAGCAGTTCGGGGACAGGCGATGAAAAACTGTTTTTT
15,.,TRBJ2-7,TRBV19,CASSISTGPSYEQYF,TGTGCCAGTAGTATAAGCACAGGCCCTTCCTACGAGCAGTACTTC
14,TRBD2,TRBJ2-7,TRBV19,CASRISGTSYEQYF,TGTGCCAGTCGTATTAGCGGGACCTCCTACGAGCAGTACTTC